This note documents a single T cell receptor (beta chain) sequence. These data come from a study of blood T cell repertoires in COVID-19. The wider study: The United States, Italy and Spain were the sources of the acute and convalescent COVID-19 samples. T cells, B-cell-depleted T cells, or PBMCs supplied cDNA or gDNA.

Original analysis: Estimates of nucleated cell counts were drawn from the amplification of reference gene primers. The repertoire was sequenced with immunoSEQ multiplex PCR; TCRdb's copy has only in-frame clones and lacks some. V and J calls plus clone size are reproduced from that table; the DNA served to infer D and trimming. The data contain over 90,000 clones, about 80% of them singletons. This CDR3 has 17 amino acids. Germline CDR1 MGHRA, CDR2 YSYEKL. After removal of 2 bases from V and 6 bases from J, the junction contained 7 bases not matched to a gene. The sequenced material came from peripheral blood. This TCR was recovered from a human donor in a cohort sampled during active COVID-19. The J gene is TRBJ2-2, the V gene TRBV4-1, with TRBD2 identical over 12 bases. This chain's CDR3 is CASSQTPSGGAAGELFF. The CDR3 bases are TGCGCCAGCAGCCAAACCCCTAGCGGGGGGGCGGCCGGGGAGCTGTTTTTT.